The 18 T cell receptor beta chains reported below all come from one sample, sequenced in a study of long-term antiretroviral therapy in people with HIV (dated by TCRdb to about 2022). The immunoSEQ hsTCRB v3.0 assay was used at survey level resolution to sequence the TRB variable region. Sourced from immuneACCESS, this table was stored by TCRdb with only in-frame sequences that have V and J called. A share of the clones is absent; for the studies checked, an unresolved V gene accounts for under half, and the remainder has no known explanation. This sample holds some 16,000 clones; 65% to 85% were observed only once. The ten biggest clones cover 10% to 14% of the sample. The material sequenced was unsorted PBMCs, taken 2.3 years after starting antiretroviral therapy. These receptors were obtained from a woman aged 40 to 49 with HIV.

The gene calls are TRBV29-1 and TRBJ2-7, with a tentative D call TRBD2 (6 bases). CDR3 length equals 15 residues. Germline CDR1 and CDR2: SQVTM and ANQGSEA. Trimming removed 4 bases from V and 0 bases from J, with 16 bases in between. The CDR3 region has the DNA TGCAGCGTTGGGGAGGCCGAGGGACCCTCCTACGAGCAGTACTTC. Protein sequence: CSVGEAEGPSYEQYF.

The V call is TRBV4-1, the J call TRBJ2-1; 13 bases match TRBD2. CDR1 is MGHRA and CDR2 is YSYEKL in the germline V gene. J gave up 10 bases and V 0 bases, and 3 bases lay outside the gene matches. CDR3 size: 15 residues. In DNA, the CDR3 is TGCGCCAGCAGCCAAGAACCGGGACTAGCGGGGGAGCAGTTCTTC. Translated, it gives CASSQEPGLAGEQFF.

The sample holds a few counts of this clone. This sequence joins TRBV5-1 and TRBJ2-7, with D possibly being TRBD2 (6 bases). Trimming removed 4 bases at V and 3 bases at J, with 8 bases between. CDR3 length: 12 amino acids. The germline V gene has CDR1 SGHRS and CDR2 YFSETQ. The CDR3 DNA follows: TGCGCCAGCAGCGCGGGGATCTACGAGCAGTACTTC. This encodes CASSAGIYEQYF. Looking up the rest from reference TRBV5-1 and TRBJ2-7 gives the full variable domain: KAGVTQTPRYLIKTRGQQVTLSCSPISGHRSVSWYQQTPGQGLQFLFEYFSETQRNKGNFPGRFSGRQFSNSRSEMNVSTLELGDSALYLCASSAGIYEQYFGPGTRLTVT.

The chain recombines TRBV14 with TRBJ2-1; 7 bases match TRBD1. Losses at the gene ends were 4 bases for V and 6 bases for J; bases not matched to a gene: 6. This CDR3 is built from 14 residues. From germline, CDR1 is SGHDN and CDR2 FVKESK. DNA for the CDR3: TGTGCCAGCAGCCCCGGGACAGCCACCAATGAGCAGTTCTTC. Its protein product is CASSPGTATNEQFF.

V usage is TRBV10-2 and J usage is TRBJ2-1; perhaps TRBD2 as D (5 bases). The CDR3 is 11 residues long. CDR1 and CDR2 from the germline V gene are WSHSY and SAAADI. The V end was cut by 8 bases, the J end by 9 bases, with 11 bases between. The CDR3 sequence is CASGVAGEQFF. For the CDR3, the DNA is TGCGCCAGCGGAGTGGCGGGTGAGCAGTTCTTC.

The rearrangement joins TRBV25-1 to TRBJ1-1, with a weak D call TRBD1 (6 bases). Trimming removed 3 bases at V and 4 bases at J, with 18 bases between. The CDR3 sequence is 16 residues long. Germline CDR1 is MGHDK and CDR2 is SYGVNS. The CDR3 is CASSDGGAFHGTEAFF. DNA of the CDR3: TGTGCCAGCAGTGACGGGGGGGCGTTTCATGGCACTGAAGCTTTCTTT.

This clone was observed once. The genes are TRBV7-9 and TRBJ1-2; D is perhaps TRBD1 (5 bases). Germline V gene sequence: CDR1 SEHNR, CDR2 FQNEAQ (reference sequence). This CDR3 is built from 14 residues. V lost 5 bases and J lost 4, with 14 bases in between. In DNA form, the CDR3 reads TGTGCCAGCAGCGCCGGTTTGGGGGGCTATGGCTACACCTTC. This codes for CASSAGLGGYGYTF.

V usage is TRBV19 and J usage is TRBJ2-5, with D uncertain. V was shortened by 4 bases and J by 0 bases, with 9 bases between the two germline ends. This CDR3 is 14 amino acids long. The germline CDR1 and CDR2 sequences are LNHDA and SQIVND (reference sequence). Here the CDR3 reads CASSRSQHQETQYF. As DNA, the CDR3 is TGTGCCAGTAGTAGGAGTCAGCACCAAGAGACCCAGTACTTC.

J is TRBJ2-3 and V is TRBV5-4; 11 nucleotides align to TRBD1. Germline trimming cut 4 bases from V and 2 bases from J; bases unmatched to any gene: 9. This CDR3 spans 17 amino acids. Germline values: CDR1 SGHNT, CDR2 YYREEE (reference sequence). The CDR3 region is CASSLGTGGLFTDTQYF. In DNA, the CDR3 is TGTGCCAGCAGCCTTGGGACAGGGGGATTATTCACAGATACGCAGTATTTT.

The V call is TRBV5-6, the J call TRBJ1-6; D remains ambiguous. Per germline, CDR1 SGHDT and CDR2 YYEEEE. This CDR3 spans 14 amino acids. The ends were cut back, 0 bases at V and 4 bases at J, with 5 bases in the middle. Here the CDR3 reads CASSLGTYNSPLHF. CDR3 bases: TGTGCCAGCAGCTTGGGGACTTATAATTCACCCCTCCACTTT.

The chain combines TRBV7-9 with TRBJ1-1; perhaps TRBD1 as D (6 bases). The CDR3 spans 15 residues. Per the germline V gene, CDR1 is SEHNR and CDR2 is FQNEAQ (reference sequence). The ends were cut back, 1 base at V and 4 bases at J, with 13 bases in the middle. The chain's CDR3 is CASSLGQGSSTEAFF. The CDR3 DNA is TGTGCCAGCAGCTTAGGCCAGGGGAGTTCCACTGAAGCTTTCTTT. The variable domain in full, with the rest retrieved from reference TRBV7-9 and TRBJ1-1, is DTGVSQNPRHKITKRGQNVTFRCDPISEHNRLYWYRQTLGQGPEFLTYFQNEAQLEKSRLLSDRFSAERPKGSFSTLEIQRTEQGDSAMYLCASSLGQGSSTEAFFGQGTRLTVV.

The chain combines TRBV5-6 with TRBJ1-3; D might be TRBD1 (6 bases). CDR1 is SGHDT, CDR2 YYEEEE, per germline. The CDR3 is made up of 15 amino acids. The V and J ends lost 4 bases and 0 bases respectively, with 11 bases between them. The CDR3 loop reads CASSDGTPSGNTIYF. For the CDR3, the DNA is TGTGCCAGCAGCGACGGGACACCCTCTGGAAACACCATATATTTT. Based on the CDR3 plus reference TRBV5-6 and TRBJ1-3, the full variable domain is DAGVTQSPTHLIKTRGQQVTLRCSPKSGHDTVSWYQQALGQGPQFIFQYYEEEERQRGNFPDRFSGHQFPNYSSELNVNALLLGDSALYLCASSDGTPSGNTIYFGEGSWLTVV.

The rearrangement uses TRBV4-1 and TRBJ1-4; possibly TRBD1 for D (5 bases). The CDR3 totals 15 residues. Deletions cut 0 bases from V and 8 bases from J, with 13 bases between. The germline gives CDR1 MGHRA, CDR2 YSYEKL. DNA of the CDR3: TGCGCCAGCAGCCAAGATCCCGGGGGATGGGAAAAACTGTTTTTT. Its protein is CASSQDPGGWEKLFF.

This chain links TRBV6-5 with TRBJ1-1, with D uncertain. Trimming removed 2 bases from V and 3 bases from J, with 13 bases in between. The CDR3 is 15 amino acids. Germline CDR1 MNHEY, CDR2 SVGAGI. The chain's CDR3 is CASSYRVVGYTEAFF. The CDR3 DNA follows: TGTGCCAGCAGTTACCGGGTGGTCGGTTACACTGAAGCTTTCTTT.

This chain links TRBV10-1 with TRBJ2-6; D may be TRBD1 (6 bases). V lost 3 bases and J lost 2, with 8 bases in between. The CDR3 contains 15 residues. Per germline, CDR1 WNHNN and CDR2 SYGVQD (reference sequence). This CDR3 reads CASSDNRAGANVLTF. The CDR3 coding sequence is TGCGCCAGCAGTGATAACAGGGCTGGGGCCAACGTCCTGACTTTC.

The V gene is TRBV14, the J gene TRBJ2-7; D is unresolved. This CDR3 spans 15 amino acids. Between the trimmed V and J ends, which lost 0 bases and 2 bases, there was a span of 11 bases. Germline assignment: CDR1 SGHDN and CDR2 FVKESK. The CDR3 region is CASSQERVTAYEQYF. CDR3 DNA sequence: TGTGCCAGCAGCCAAGAACGGGTAACGGCCTACGAGCAGTACTTC.

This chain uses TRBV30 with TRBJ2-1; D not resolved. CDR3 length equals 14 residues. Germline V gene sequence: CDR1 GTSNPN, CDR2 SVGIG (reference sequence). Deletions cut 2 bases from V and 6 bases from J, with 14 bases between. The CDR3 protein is CAWSNIATLNEQFF. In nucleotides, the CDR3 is TGTGCCTGGAGTAATATCGCAACTCTCAATGAGCAGTTCTTC.

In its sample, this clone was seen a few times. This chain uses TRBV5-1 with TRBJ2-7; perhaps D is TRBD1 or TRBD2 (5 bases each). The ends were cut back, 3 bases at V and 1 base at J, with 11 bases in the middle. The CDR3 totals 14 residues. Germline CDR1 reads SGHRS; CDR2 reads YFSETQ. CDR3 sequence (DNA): TGCGCCAGCAGCTCTCGGGACGGTTCCTACGAGCAGTACTTC. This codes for CASSSRDGSYEQYF.